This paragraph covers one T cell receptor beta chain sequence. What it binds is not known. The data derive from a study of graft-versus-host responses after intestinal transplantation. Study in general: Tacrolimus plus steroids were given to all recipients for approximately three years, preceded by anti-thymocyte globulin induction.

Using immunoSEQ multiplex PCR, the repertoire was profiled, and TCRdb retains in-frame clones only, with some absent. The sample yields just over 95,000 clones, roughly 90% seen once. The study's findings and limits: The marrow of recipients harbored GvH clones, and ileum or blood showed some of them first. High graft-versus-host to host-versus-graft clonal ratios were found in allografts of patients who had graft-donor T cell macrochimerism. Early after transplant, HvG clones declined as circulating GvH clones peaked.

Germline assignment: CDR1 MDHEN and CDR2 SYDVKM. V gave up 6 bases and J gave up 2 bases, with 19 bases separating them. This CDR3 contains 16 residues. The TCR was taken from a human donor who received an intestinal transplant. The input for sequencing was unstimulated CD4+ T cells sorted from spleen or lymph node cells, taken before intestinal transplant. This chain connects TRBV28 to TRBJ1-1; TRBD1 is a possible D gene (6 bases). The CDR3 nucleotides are TGTGCCAGCAGCCTCGGGGGGGCGGAGCGAAACACTGAAGCTTTCTTT. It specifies CASSLGGAERNTEAFF.